The entry that follows covers one T cell receptor beta chain sequence. No cognate antigen has been identified for it. Base qualities are not at hand, and no much larger clone is one base apart. The source of the sample is a study of T cell changes during pregnancy in multiple sclerosis (dated by TCRdb to between 2018 and 2021). A note on the overall study: The study looked at changes in the T cell repertoire across pregnancy in women with multiple sclerosis.

Spanning cysteine to phenylalanine, the CDR3 consists of 16 amino acids. Only the CDR3 region is kept as DNA, spanning 48 bases read in frame from base 1. Based on the germline V gene, the CDR1 and CDR2 sequences are SNHLY and FYNNEI. V is reduced by 2 bases and J by 5 bases, leaving a spacing of 13 bases between them. The library was made by the immunoSEQ multiplex PCR assay. TCRdb mirrors the immuneACCESS table, restricted to in-frame sequences. Some clones are absent from its copies; in checked studies, under half trace to an unresolved V gene, and the reason for the others is unknown. The sample contains about 69,000 clones, around 90% of them found a single time. Roughly 1.5% of the sample comes from the top ten.

This TCR was sampled from a female donor with multiple sclerosis, enrolled in a pregnancy study. The sequences come from peripheral blood, collected in the third trimester of pregnancy. The V and J genes are TRBV2 and TRBJ1-6; a weak D assignment points to TRBD1 (6 bases agree). The CDR3 region has the sequence CASSEFGQTNNSPLHF. In nucleotide form, the sequence is TGTGCCAGCAGTGAATTCGGACAGACCAATAATTCACCCCTCCACTTT.